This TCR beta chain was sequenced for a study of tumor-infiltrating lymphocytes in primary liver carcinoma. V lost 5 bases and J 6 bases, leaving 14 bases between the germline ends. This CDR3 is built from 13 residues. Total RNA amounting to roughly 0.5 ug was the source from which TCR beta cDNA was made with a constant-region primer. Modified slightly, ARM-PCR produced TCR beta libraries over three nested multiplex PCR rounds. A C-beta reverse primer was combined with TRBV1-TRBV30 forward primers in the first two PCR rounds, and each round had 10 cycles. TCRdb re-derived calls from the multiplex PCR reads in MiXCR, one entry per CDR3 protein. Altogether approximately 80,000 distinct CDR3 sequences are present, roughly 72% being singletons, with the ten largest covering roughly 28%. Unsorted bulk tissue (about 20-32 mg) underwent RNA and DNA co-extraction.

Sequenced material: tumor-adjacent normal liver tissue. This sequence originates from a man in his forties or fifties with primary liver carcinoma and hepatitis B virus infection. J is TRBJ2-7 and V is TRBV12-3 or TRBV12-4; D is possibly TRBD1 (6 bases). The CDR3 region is CASSNTGISEQYF. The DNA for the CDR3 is TGTGCCAGCAGTAATACAGGGATTAGCGAGCAGTACTTC.